The rows below give T cell receptor beta chains drawn from one sample of a study of cytomegalovirus exposure and HLA in healthy donors. TCRdb keeps only in-frame clones here, not all; method: immunoSEQ multiplex PCR. Of around 100,000 clones in the sample, 70% to 90% are singletons; the top ten hold 2.6%. Sample: PBMCs. The receptor source for this set is a man aged 35-49 years in good health and CMV-seronegative. The CDR3 runs from the conserved cysteine through the conserved F or W. Not all rows give a size; the values are once, few, many and, for expanded clones, a class.

J,length,V,size,CDR3
TRBJ1-2,12,TRBV29-1,NA,CSVEETGSGYTF
TRBJ2-3,13,TRBV7-6,NA,CASSLGPGDTQYF
TRBJ2-1,15,TRBV7-3,NA,CASSLKEGAYNEQFF
TRBJ1-1,11,TRBV28,NA,CASSRSGGAFF
TRBJ2-6,21,TRBV15,NA,CATSRYRDTQSVGSGANVLTF
TRBJ1-2,11,TRBV10-3,NA,CAINTRVGYTF
TRBJ1-2,11,TRBV6-5,NA,CASSGGIGYTF
TRBJ1-1,13,TRBV6-1,NA,CASSNRVGTEAFF
TRBJ1-1,14,TRBV19,NA,CASSRGRSNTEAFF
TRBJ2-7,15,TRBV6-5,NA,CASRRAGFSSYEQYF
TRBJ2-7,17,TRBV5-4,NA,CASSLGGRVVRYYEQYF
TRBJ1-5,15,TRBV19,NA,CASSIGQTSNQPQHF
TRBJ1-6,16,TRBV29-1,NA,CSAGPAGVSYNSPLHF
TRBJ1-5,17,TRBV19,NA,CASSLGWTGGRNQPQHF
TRBJ1-1,13,TRBV14,NA,CASSQQGRTEAFF
TRBJ1-3,14,TRBV9,NA,CASSSGARGNTIYF
TRBJ1-2,16,TRBV6-1,NA,CASSEALQGIVGGYTF
TRBJ2-1,15,TRBV2,NA,CASYRGTSWYNEQFF
TRBJ1-1,18,TRBV7-6,NA,CASSNAPQNRDMNTEAFF
TRBJ2-7,17,TRBV10-3,few,CAISPGLDLPQGYEQYF
TRBJ1-1,15,TRBV30,once,CAWSVAGRGDTEAFF
TRBJ1-1,14,TRBV9,NA,CASSALPGKTEAFF
TRBJ2-7,14,TRBV7-2,NA,CASSFSKGAGEQYF
TRBJ2-2,18,TRBV5-4,NA,CASSPNSYGTGTTGELFF
TRBJ2-1,13,TRBV27,NA,CASSFRGPQEQFF
TRBJ1-2,14,TRBV7-8,NA,CASSPSRVVRGYTF
TRBJ2-7,17,TRBV7-6,few,CASSFLPLAGIGPEQYF
TRBJ1-3,15,TRBV27,NA,CASISGGRQENTIYF
TRBJ2-1,11,TRBV4-2,once,CASSPGDEQFF
TRBJ2-7,15,TRBV5-5,NA,CASDSGGQYAYEQYF
TRBJ1-1,14,TRBV7-3,NA,CASSSTGVDTEAFF
TRBJ2-3,15,TRBV10-3,NA,CAISVGLAETDTQYF
TRBJ2-5,14,TRBV29-1,NA,CSASTGQGGETQYF
TRBJ1-1,12,TRBV30,NA,CAWKGGNTEAFF
TRBJ1-1,14,TRBV2,NA,CASSARSTNTEAFF
TRBJ1-5,15,TRBV7-2,NA,CASSLGQGHSQPQHF
TRBJ2-2,14,TRBV5-1,NA,CASSSGGWTGELFF
TRBJ1-1,17,TRBV5-8,NA,CASSFKPGTEKYTEAFF
TRBJ1-1,18,TRBV5-1,NA,CASSLAPQGVPVNTEAFF
TRBJ1-1,16,TRBV7-9,NA,CASSLEPGLRDTEAFF